This T cell receptor (beta chain) was captured in a study of cytomegalovirus exposure and HLA in healthy donors. Primers: 60 Vbeta forward and 13 Jbeta reverse. TCRdb's table, derived via immunoSEQ multiplex PCR, lists solely in-frame clones and lacks some. The table shows 110,000 to 150,000 clones, with around 79% occurring only once. Whole-study findings and limits: In a later analysis, a missense DCLRE1C variant was linked to TCR beta V- and J-gene trimming. TRBV6-2, TRBV6-3 and other indistinguishable V segments were excluded. Several of the most significant clusters appeared, in a later analysis, to be linked to common viral pathogens.

V was trimmed by 5 bases and J by 3 bases, leaving 14 bases between them. CDR3 size: 14 residues. In germline, CDR1 is MNHNY, CDR2 SVGAGI (reference sequence). Comments on this clone: Its antigen is as yet unknown.

Specimen: PBMCs. The chain employs TRBV6-6 and TRBJ2-7, with a weak D call TRBD1 (5 bases). This sequence was found in a male donor in good health and CMV-seronegative. The CDR3 DNA follows: TGTGCCAGCAGTGAGCCAGGGCTACACTACGAGCAGTACTTC. Translation gives CASSEPGLHYEQYF.